The clone carrying this T cell receptor (beta chain) was observed once. The data were produced by immunoSEQ multiplex PCR, yet TCRdb's version contains in-frame clones alone and is incomplete. The sample gives roughly 250,000 clones, about 68% of which show up once; about 3.1% is in the top ten. These data are taken from a study of blood T cell repertoires in COVID-19. The CDR3 consists of 15 residues. The germline V gene has CDR1 SGHNT and CDR2 YYREEE (reference sequence). The ends lost 0 bases at V and 4 bases at J; junction bases unmatched: 4. This sequence was found in a woman of 80 years or more with acute or convalescent COVID-19. This rearrangement joins TRBV5-4 to TRBJ1-2, with 9 nucleotides matching TRBD1. Source material: peripheral blood. The CDR3 coding sequence is TGTGCCAGCAGCTTGGGGGACAGGGATCTCTATGGCTACACCTTC. It encodes CASSLGDRDLYGYTF.